One sample yielded the 20 T cell receptor beta chains listed below, sequenced in a study of T-cell reconstitution after alpha-beta-depleted transplantation in children. Unique molecular identifiers featured in how the TCRbeta library was prepared. TCRdb used MiXCR to reprocess the PCR reads, holding one entry per CDR3 protein. The sample has 400,000 to 550,000 distinct CDR3 sequences, over 9.5% seen once. The source was PBMCs, collected before TCRalphabeta/CD19-depleted stem cell transplant. The receptors originated from a child under 10 years old with inherited bone marrow failure, due to receive a stem cell transplant.

This clonotype was seen only once. A much larger clone lies one base from this, so it may be a read error. The CDR3 ends on some other residue instead of the conserved phenylalanine or tryptophan, so this is likely a read error. The V and J genes are TRBV29-1 and TRBJ2-5; 7 bases fit TRBD1. This CDR3 comprises 13 residues. From germline, CDR1 is SQVTM and CDR2 ANQGSEA. The V and J ends lost 4 bases and 4 bases, in that order; junction bases with no gene match: 6. CDR3 loop: CSVVETGSETQYI. In nucleotides, the CDR3 is TGCAGCGTTGTAGAGACAGGGTCAGAGACCCAGTACATC.

This clonotype was picked up many times. The rearrangement links TRBV4-1 to TRBJ1-2; 10 positions match TRBD1. The CDR3 is 15 amino acids. Germline CDR1 is MGHRA and CDR2 is YSYEKL. The junction had 5 bases not matched to a gene; V was cut back by 3 bases and J by 4 bases. CDR3 in amino acids: CASSQSRTGGYGYTF. The CDR3 DNA sequence: TGCGCCAGCAGCCAGTCGCGGACAGGGGGCTATGGCTACACCTTC.

V usage is TRBV2 and J usage is TRBJ2-1; 7 positions match TRBD2. This CDR3 contains 15 residues. The ends lost 6 bases at V and 1 base at J; junction bases unmatched: 6. Germline assignment: CDR1 SNHLY and CDR2 FYNNEI. The CDR3 region has the DNA TGTGCCAGCAGGAGACGGGACTATTCCTACAATGAGCAGTTCTTC. Protein product: CASRRRDYSYNEQFF.

As concerns this clonotype: One end of the junction fails to match germline, which may point to a read error. This chain connects TRBV4-3 to TRBJ2-7, with TRBD1 matching over 8 bases. Germline V CDR1 and CDR2: LGHNA, YSLEER. This CDR3 has 15 residues. CDR3 nucleotides: TGCGCCAGCAGCCAAGTCGGGACAGGCTCCGACGAGCAGTACTTC. Translated: CASSQVGTGSDEQYF.

This clonotype was counted at least ten times. This chain uses TRBV6-2 or TRBV6-3 with TRBJ2-5; unclear D gene. This CDR3 has 19 residues. The germline V and J ends were trimmed by 2 bases and 0 bases, with 22 bases remaining between them. Germline loops: CDR1 MNHEY, CDR2 SVGEGT. This CDR3 is CASSYVRRQAYPDQETQYF. Here the CDR3 DNA reads TGTGCCAGCAGTTACGTGCGTCGCCAGGCATATCCCGACCAAGAGACCCAGTACTTC.

This clonotype was seen ten or more times. The chain combines TRBV28 with TRBJ2-7; D not certain. This CDR3 is 15 amino acids long. The germline V and J ends were trimmed by 5 bases and 0 bases, with 14 bases remaining between them. Germline assignment: CDR1 MDHEN and CDR2 SYDVKM. The CDR3 sequence is CASSPYFGLSYEQYF. DNA for the CDR3: TGTGCCAGCAGTCCCTATTTCGGGCTCTCCTACGAGCAGTACTTC. The variable domain in full, with the rest retrieved from reference TRBV28 and TRBJ2-7, is DVKVTQSSRYLVKRTGEKVFLECVQDMDHENMFWYRQDPGLGLRLIYFSYDVKMKEKGDIPEGYSVSREKKERFSLILESASTNQTSMYLCASSPYFGLSYEQYFGPGTRLTVT.

This clonotype has ten or more counts. This chain links TRBV5-1 with TRBJ1-2; no clear D. The CDR3 has 12 residues. Trimming took 7 bases from V and 4 from J, leaving 11 bases between them. CDR1 is SGHRS and CDR2 is YFSETQ in the germline V gene. This CDR3 reads CASGGELYGYTF. CDR3 in DNA: TGCGCCAGCGGCGGGGAGCTCTATGGCTACACCTTC.

This clonotype was counted at least ten times. The gene calls are TRBV6-2 or TRBV6-3 and TRBJ2-1; D remains unclear. This CDR3 is built from 13 residues. V lost 6 bases and J lost 6, with 12 bases in between. Germline V lookup: CDR1 MNHEY, CDR2 SVGEGT. The CDR3 nucleotides read TGTGCCAGCAGCTTCGATTTTAGCAATGAGCAGTTCTTC. This sequence encodes CASSFDFSNEQFF.

This clonotype was seen ten or more times. V and J are TRBV7-2 and TRBJ2-1; possible D gene TRBD2, 6 bases. V was cut by 2 bases and J by 4 bases, with 18 bases left in between. The CDR3 runs to 17 residues. CDR1 SGHTA and CDR2 FQGNSA come from the germline V gene. The CDR3 loop reads CASSLKGATSVYNEQFF. The CDR3 DNA reads TGTGCCAGCAGCTTAAAAGGGGCGACTAGTGTATACAATGAGCAGTTCTTC.

The chain is built from TRBV20-1 and TRBJ2-1; TRBD2 agrees at 10 bases. CDR3 size: 15 residues. Unmatched junction bases numbered 9, after V lost 1 base and J lost 9 bases. Germline V gene lookup returns CDR1 DFQATT and CDR2 SNEGSKA (reference sequence). The CDR3 region has the DNA TGCAGTGCTAGAGTTCAGCCTAGCGGGAGAGGTGAGCAGTTCTTC. As protein: CSARVQPSGRGEQFF.

This clonotype was seen many times. This chain connects TRBV11-2 to TRBJ2-5; no definite D call. The V and J ends lost 2 bases and 4 bases respectively, with 14 bases between them. The CDR3 spans 15 residues. Germline V CDR1 and CDR2: SGHAT, FQNNGV. CDR3 nucleotide sequence: TGTGCCAGCAGCTTACTTCCCAGCTACACAGAGACCCAGTACTTC. Translation gives CASSLLPSYTETQYF.

The table lists this clonotype with many counts. The chain is built from TRBV18 and TRBJ2-5; D perhaps matches TRBD1 (6 bases). Germline CDR1 is KGHSH and CDR2 is LQKENI. CDR3 size: 13 residues. Trimming shortened V by 4 bases and J by 4 bases, and 10 bases separated the two germline ends. The CDR3 region is CASSLQGRETQYF. CDR3 nucleotides: TGTGCCAGCTCACTACAGGGAAGAGAGACCCAGTACTTC.

The table lists this clonotype with many counts. The V call is TRBV11-2, the J call TRBJ2-5; weak D call: TRBD2 (5 bases). CDR3 length: 15 amino acids. Per germline, CDR1 SGHAT and CDR2 FQNNGV. V dropped 5 bases and J dropped 4 bases, with 17 bases sitting between them. The CDR3 loop reads CASSGPRRVGETQYF. The CDR3 bases are TGTGCCAGCAGCGGCCCCAGGCGGGTGGGAGAGACCCAGTACTTC.

This clonotype appeared a few times. The chain employs TRBV7-9 and TRBJ2-2; either TRBD1 or TRBD2 may fit D (5 bases each). Germline V gene sequence: CDR1 SEHNR, CDR2 FQNEAQ (reference sequence). The CDR3 has 17 residues. Trimming removed 5 bases from V and 3 bases from J, with 19 bases in between. The CDR3, as DNA: TGTGCCAGCAGCCAACCCGCGGGCAGGGAAGACACCGGGGAGCTGTTTTTT. It is translated as CASSQPAGREDTGELFF.

This clonotype has ten or more counts. The chain has TRBV7-2 and TRBJ2-7, with TRBD2 as a possible D gene (6 bases). Germline assignment: CDR1 SGHTA and CDR2 FQGNSA. V lost 5 bases, J lost 4 bases, and 18 bases lay in between. The CDR3 loop spans 15 amino acids. The CDR3 DNA is TGTGCCAGCAGCCTTAGCGGTATGGGTAATTACGAGCAGTACTTC. This gives the protein CASSLSGMGNYEQYF.

Many counts were recorded for this clonotype. The CDR3, as DNA: TGCAGTGCTAGAGGGGCGAACACTGAAGCTTTCTTT. The encoded protein is CSARGANTEAFF. The gene calls are TRBV20-1 and TRBJ1-1; D not resolved. Trimming removed 1 base from V and 1 base from J, with 4 bases in between. The CDR3 totals 12 residues. Germline CDR1 DFQATT, CDR2 SNEGSKA (reference sequence).

This clonotype occurred once. The J gene is TRBJ1-3, the V gene TRBV10-2; D may be TRBD1 (5 bases). The V and J ends lost 5 bases and 0 bases respectively, with 11 bases between them. The V gene's germline CDR1 is WSHSY and CDR2 SAAADI. The length of the CDR3 is 15 residues. DNA for the CDR3: TGCGCCAGCAGTCGGGACGCCCTCTCTGGAAACACCATATATTTT. It yields the protein CASSRDALSGNTIYF.

This clonotype was detected ten times or more. The chain couples TRBV7-2 to TRBJ1-6, with TRBD1 as a possible D gene (5 bases). With 0 bases removed from V and 0 bases from J, the gap between germline ends came to 12 bases. This CDR3 region has 18 residues. Germline CDR1 reads SGHTA; CDR2 reads FQGNSA. This chain's CDR3 is CASSLALQASSYNSPLHF. The DNA for the CDR3 is TGTGCCAGCAGCTTAGCGCTACAGGCGAGCTCCTATAATTCACCCCTCCACTTT.

This clonotype has ten or more counts. The rearrangement links TRBV24-1 to TRBJ1-5; D not resolved. V lost 3 bases and J 5 bases, leaving 7 bases between the germline ends. Germline CDR1 is KGHDR and CDR2 is SFDVKD. The CDR3 totals 13 residues. The CDR3 here is CATSDRDHQPQHF. In DNA, the CDR3 is TGTGCCACCAGTGATCGGGATCATCAGCCCCAGCATTTT.

In its sample, this clonotype was seen many times. The chain recombines TRBV25-1 with TRBJ2-5, with D unclear. Trimming shortened V by 6 bases and J by 0 bases, and 14 bases separated the two germline ends. The CDR3 contains 15 residues. Germline V lookup: CDR1 MGHDK, CDR2 SYGVNS. The CDR3 region is CASSPKYGNQETQYF. The CDR3, as DNA: TGTGCCAGCAGCCCAAAGTACGGAAACCAAGAGACCCAGTACTTC.